This is a list of T cell receptor beta chains from one sample in a study of CD8 T cells in Susac syndrome. Each CDR3 protein gets one entry after TCRdb re-called the immunoSEQ multiplex PCR reads with MiXCR. The table lists about 52,000 distinct CDR3 sequences, 93% of them singletons. Sequencing used CD8+ T cells from PBMCs. The receptors come from a human donor with multiple sclerosis. CDR3s include the opening cysteine and the closing phenylalanine or tryptophan. Fields, in order: clone size, J gene, V gene, D gene, CDR3 DNA, CDR3 protein. A D gene is named only where the DNA matches it firmly. Size is omitted from some rows. Given values are once, few, many or a class for expanded clones.

abundance: -; j_gene: TRBJ2-1; v_gene: TRBV5-1; d_gene: -; CDR3nt: TGCGCCAGCAGCTTGTTCCGAGCGGTCGGCGGGGTCTACAATGAGCAGTTCTTC; CDR3aa: CASSLFRAVGGVYNEQFF
abundance: -; j_gene: TRBJ2-1; v_gene: TRBV29-1; d_gene: -; CDR3nt: TGCAGCGTTCCCCCCCTAGCGAACTCCTACAATGAGCAGTTCTTC; CDR3aa: CSVPPLANSYNEQFF
abundance: -; j_gene: TRBJ1-1; v_gene: TRBV29-1; d_gene: -; CDR3nt: TGCAGCGTCCACAACGAGAACACTGAAGCTTTCTTT; CDR3aa: CSVHNENTEAFF
abundance: -; j_gene: TRBJ2-1; v_gene: TRBV7-8; d_gene: TRBD2; CDR3nt: TGTGCCAGCAGCTTCCCGGGGGGGCCTTTTAATGAGCAGTTCTTC; CDR3aa: CASSFPGGPFNEQFF
abundance: -; j_gene: TRBJ1-1; v_gene: TRBV4-1; d_gene: -; CDR3nt: TGCGCCAGCAGCCAATCCCGGGTGGGGGACACTGAAGCTTTCTTT; CDR3aa: CASSQSRVGDTEAFF
abundance: -; j_gene: TRBJ2-3; v_gene: TRBV27; d_gene: -; CDR3nt: TGTGCCAGCAGTTTACTCGGAGATACGCAGTATTTT; CDR3aa: CASSLLGDTQYF
abundance: -; j_gene: TRBJ2-2; v_gene: TRBV4-1; d_gene: TRBD1; CDR3nt: TGCGCCAGCAGCCAAGGGGCACAGGGGGCTTGGGACACCGGGGAGCTGTTTTTT; CDR3aa: CASSQGAQGAWDTGELFF
abundance: once; j_gene: TRBJ2-1; v_gene: TRBV30; d_gene: -; CDR3nt: TGTGCCTGGAGGGAACCCCTGGCTGGTAGCTCCTACAATGAGCAGTTCTTC; CDR3aa: CAWREPLAGSSYNEQFF
abundance: -; j_gene: TRBJ2-6; v_gene: TRBV7-9; d_gene: TRBD1; CDR3nt: TGTGCCAGCAGCTCTCGACAGGGGCTGATTCCTGGGGCCAACGTCCTGACTTTC; CDR3aa: CASSSRQGLIPGANVLTF
abundance: -; j_gene: TRBJ2-1; v_gene: TRBV6-4; d_gene: TRBD2; CDR3nt: TGTGCCAGCAGTGAGAAAGCGGGGGGGGGTAACGAGCAGTTCTTC; CDR3aa: CASSEKAGGGNEQFF
abundance: -; j_gene: TRBJ2-5; v_gene: TRBV12-3/TRBV12-4; d_gene: TRBD1; CDR3nt: TGTGCCAGCAGTTTAAGCCTATCGGGACAGCAAGAGACCCAGTACTTC; CDR3aa: CASSLSLSGQQETQYF
abundance: -; j_gene: TRBJ2-7; v_gene: TRBV27; d_gene: -; CDR3nt: TGTGCCAGCAGTTTATCCGGGCAGACGCACACCTACGAGCAGTACTTC; CDR3aa: CASSLSGQTHTYEQYF
abundance: -; j_gene: TRBJ2-7; v_gene: TRBV28; d_gene: TRBD1; CDR3nt: TGTGCCAGCAGCACCTACAGGGGCTTAGTTAGCGAGCAGTACTTC; CDR3aa: CASSTYRGLVSEQYF
abundance: -; j_gene: TRBJ1-1; v_gene: TRBV2; d_gene: -; CDR3nt: TGTGCCAACCGTCGGACAGAGAACACTGAAGCTTTCTTT; CDR3aa: CANRRTENTEAFF
abundance: once; j_gene: TRBJ2-2; v_gene: TRBV12-5; d_gene: -; CDR3nt: TGTGCTAGTGCCATGTCCCCCGGGGAGCTGTTTTTT; CDR3aa: CASAMSPGELFF
abundance: -; j_gene: TRBJ1-6; v_gene: TRBV4-3; d_gene: -; CDR3nt: TGCGCCAGCAGCCAGGGGGCAAGAGATAATTCACCCCTCCACTTT; CDR3aa: CASSQGARDNSPLHF
abundance: -; j_gene: TRBJ1-1; v_gene: TRBV29-1; d_gene: TRBD1; CDR3nt: TGCAGCGTAGCAGGGGGGAGGACTGAAGCTTTCTTT; CDR3aa: CSVAGGRTEAFF
abundance: -; j_gene: TRBJ2-2; v_gene: TRBV10-1; d_gene: -; CDR3nt: TGCGCCAGCAGTCCGGCAGGACCCGGGGAGCTGTTTTTT; CDR3aa: CASSPAGPGELFF